What follows describes a single T cell receptor (beta chain). This receptor's antigen is unknown. Per-base qualities were not stored, and no clone one base away is much larger. The CDR3, cysteine through phenylalanine, is 14 amino acids long. Only CDR3 DNA remains: 42 bases, in frame from the first base. V trim: 2 bases; J trim: 3 bases; unmatched bases: 2. Based on the germline V gene, the CDR1 and CDR2 sequences are ENHRY and SYGVKD. This specimen comes from a study of shared clonotypes between healthy human individuals (dated by TCRdb to the early 2020s). Broadly, across the study: The cohort included a few men and two women between 18 and 49 years of age. Per donor, three plates each were used for CD4 naive and CD4 memory, two for CD8 naive, and one for CD8 memory. To estimate repertoire size and how much clonotype sharing occurs between individuals, the study deeply sequenced the blood TCR repertoires of five healthy adults. Different laboratories and diverse techniques were used to prepare libraries and sequence TCR repertoires, to increase sequencing depth and limit assay-specific biases. Per donor, leukapheresis produced somewhere between about 0.94 and 9 billion PBMCs. Points the paper makes about the study in general: Sharing across several donors was observed for approximately 4.6% of naive CD4, over 3% of naive CD8, over 2% of memory CD4, and around 0.42% of memory CD8 clonotypes. Naive subsets generally had larger estimated clonotype richness than memory subsets did. The small number of donors limited the genetic and exposure-history diversity represented. Compared with non-shared clonotypes, the clonotypes found in all four sorted-subset donors had higher generation probabilities. Sampling was limited to blood, and TCR repertoires in tissue likely differ from TCR repertoires in blood. Rarefaction of sorted-subset datasets indicated incomplete sequencing despite the large sequencing depth. Pairwise subsampling led to the expectation that sequencing depth would affect the degree of clonotype sharing among donors.

Using the deep immunoSEQ assay, TCR CDR3 regions were amplified from genomic DNA by multiplex PCR. Genomic DNA extracted from each cell subset was distributed evenly over all wells of several immunoSEQ 96-well plates, and each plate served as one replicate. For sorted subsets, each replicate PCR was loaded with 200 ng genomic DNA, equivalent to about 30,000 T cell genomes. The purified libraries were quantified using a Qubit 3.0 fluorometer, sized with a Bioanalyzer 2100, and then quantified again using the KAPA Library Quantification kit. Every immunoSEQ 96-well plate was sequenced on a dedicated single-read 150-cycle Illumina NextSeq 550 flow cell. Per the source publication's procedure: Because only junctional sequences without quality scores were contained in the immunoSEQ output, filtering matching that applied to full-length reads could not be performed. To assign V/J genes and CDR3, sequences were annotated using PyIR, a Python wrapper for IgBLAST v1.9, with IMGT germline references. Any read was removed if the V/J assignment was weak (E-value above 1e-6), the CDR3 was missing, or the read contained stop codons, out-of-frame junctions, or ambiguous translated residues. V3J clonotypes were defined by identical inferred V gene, J gene, and CDR3 amino acid sequence. The percentage overlap between two repertoires was calculated by dividing the number of shared unique clonotypes by the size of the smaller repertoire. Repertoire richness was assessed with RTK rarefaction, the Chao1 estimator, and Recon v2.1 estimates of unobserved clonotypes. Generation probabilities were computed with OLGA for all TCRbeta clonotypes obtained by the gDNA method from several donors. Sourced from immuneACCESS, this table was stored by TCRdb with only in-frame sequences that have V and J called. A share of the clones is absent; for the studies checked, an unresolved V gene accounts for under half, and the remainder has no known explanation. Clone size and V and J calls were adopted from that table, with D and trimming inferred from the DNA. Across this sample there are millions of clones, with roughly nine tenths seen only once. The ten top clones hold around 0.14% of the sample.

Healthy HIV-negative adults with no recently reported acute infections or vaccinations were included as donors. Every donor was a Caucasian adult residing in Nashville, Tennessee, USA. Magnetic negative selection was used to enrich CD4+ T cells, after which naive cells were positively selected on CD45RA and the negative fraction became the memory subset. After blood collection by leukapheresis, PBMCs were isolated using Ficoll-Histopaque density gradient centrifugation and then cryopreserved in the vapor phase of liquid nitrogen. Analytical flow cytometry was used to check the purity and quantity of each magnetically sorted T cell population. Each sorted fraction had its genomic DNA isolated and then quantified by UV absorbance on a Nanodrop 2000c.

This TCR came from a man between 18 and 35 years old in good health. The rearranged segments are TRBV10-3 and TRBJ2-3; the central 7 bases match TRBD1. What was sequenced was naive CD4+ T cells sorted from blood. The sample's cell subset or site label, decoded: CD45RA+ positively selected. The CDR3 has the sequence CAISEDRATDTQYF. The DNA sequence reads TGTGCCATCAGTGAGGACAGGGCGACAGATACGCAGTATTTT.